This T cell receptor (beta chain) is drawn from a study of T-cell memory formation after mild COVID-19. Study-wide results and limits: Shrinking CD4+ clones were chiefly CM and EM; CD8+ ones were chiefly EMRA. Some clones that responded turned up in pre-infection memory, which suggests that cross-reactive memory joined in.

Germline CDR1 and CDR2: LNHDA and SQIVND (reference sequence). CDR3 length equals 15 residues. Trimming took off 3 bases at V and 0 bases at J, with 10 bases between the two ends. TCRdb independently ran MiXCR on the 5' RACE reads; one entry per CDR3 protein. The sample has 75,000 to 90,000 distinct CDR3 sequences, approximately 15% seen once; the top ten hold about 31%. Concerning this clonotype: What it binds is not known.

The chain couples TRBV19 to TRBJ2-3; TRBD2 is a possible D gene (6 bases). The sequenced sample consisted of PBMCs or a T cell subset sorted from them (not recorded which). The TCR comes from an adult woman who had mild COVID-19 (a few samples of this study predate the infection). Cell type and time point are not known. This chain's CDR3 is CASSIDSGSTDTQYF. CDR3 nucleotide sequence: TGTGCCAGTAGTATCGACAGCGGGAGCACAGATACGCAGTATTTT.